This T cell receptor beta chain originates from a study of response to subunit inactivated influenza vaccine. Broader study findings: Authors suggested each seasonal flu vaccination may recruit only limited numbers of new T cells.

Per the germline V gene, CDR1 is SGHRS and CDR2 is YFSETQ. This CDR3 region has 14 residues. J lost 5 bases, V lost 4 bases, and 8 bases had no gene match. This clonotype was found many times. Its antigen remains unknown. MiXCR, run by TCRdb on the RT-PCR reads, gives a single entry per CDR3 protein. The sample shows around 500,000 distinct CDR3 sequences, approximately 11% of them seen only once. This sample comprised PBMCs from blood, obtained about 40 days after vaccination. This chain uses TRBV5-1 with TRBJ2-5, with 7 bases matching TRBD2. The source is a man aged 45 to 65 who received an inactivated influenza vaccine. The CDR3 loop reads CASSPTDSGETQYF. The DNA for the CDR3 is TGCGCCAGCAGCCCGACTGATAGCGGGGAGACCCAGTACTTC.